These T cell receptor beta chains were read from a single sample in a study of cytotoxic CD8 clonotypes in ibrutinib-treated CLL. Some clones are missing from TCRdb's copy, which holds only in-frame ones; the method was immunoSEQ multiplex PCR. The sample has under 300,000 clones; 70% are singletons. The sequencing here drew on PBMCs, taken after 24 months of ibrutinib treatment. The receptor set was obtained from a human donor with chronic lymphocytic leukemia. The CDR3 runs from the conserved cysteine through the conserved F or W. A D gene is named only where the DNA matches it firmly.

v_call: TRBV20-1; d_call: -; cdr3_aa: CSAKKADTQYF
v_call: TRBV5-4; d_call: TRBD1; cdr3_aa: CASRKGQGSPEQYF
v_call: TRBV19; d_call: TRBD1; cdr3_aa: CASSFRRDSQYGYTF
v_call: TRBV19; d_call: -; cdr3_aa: CASSISGESQPQHF
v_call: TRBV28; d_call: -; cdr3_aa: CASSPRDPRGNEQFF
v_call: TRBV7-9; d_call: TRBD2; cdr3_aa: CASSPLTSVSYEQYF
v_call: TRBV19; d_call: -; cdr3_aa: CASSTSGDGYTF
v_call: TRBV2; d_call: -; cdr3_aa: CASRAGTSNYGYTF
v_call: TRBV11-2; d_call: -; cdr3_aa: CASTVTGVAEAFF
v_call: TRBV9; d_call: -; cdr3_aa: CASSVSGFGGSEKLFF
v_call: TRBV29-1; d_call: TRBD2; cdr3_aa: CSVMGLAGSVTGELFF
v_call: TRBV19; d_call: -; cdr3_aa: CASSMTVADTQYF
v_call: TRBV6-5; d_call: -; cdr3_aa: CASSPTRREQFF
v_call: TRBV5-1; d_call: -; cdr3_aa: CASSILTSMETQYF
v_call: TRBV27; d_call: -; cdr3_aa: CASSFSQGIYGYTF
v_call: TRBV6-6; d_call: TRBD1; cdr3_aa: CASTWDRSTNYGYTF
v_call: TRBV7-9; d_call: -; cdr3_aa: CASSLTNTDTQYF
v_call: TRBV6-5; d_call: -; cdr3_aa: CASVRTQGGGYTF
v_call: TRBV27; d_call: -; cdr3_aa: CASSLSEGYNEQFF
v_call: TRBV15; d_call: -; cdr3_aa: CATSRERTESYEQYF
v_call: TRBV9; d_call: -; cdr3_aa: CASSVGIWQKTTNEKLFF
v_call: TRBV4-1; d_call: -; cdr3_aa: CASSQVHRAEQFF
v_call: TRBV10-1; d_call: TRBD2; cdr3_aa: CASSESMLRTSGSRVYF
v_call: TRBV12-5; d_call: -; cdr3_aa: CASGFGTNYEQYF
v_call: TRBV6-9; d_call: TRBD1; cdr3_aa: CASSYSMRQGARTTEAFF
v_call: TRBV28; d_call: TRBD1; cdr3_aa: CASSLAQGENTEAFF
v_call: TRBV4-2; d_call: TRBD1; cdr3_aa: CASSRQQGQTEAFF
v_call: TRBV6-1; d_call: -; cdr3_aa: CASSVAETQYF
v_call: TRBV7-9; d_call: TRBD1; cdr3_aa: CASSGTGTNYGYTF
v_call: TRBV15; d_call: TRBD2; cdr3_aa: CATSRPWTSGRATSSTDTQYF
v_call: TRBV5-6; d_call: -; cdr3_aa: CASLREGLTYEQYF
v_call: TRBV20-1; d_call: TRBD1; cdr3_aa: CSAKGQGEQYF
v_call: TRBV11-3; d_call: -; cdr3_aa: CASRILRGYEQYF
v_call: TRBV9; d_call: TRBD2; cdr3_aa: CASSRTSASYEQYF
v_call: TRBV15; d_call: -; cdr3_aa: CATSIDRINGYTF
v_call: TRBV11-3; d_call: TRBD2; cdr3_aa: CASSLGSGSYNEQFF
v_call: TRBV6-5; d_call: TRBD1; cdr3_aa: CAGQGAYEQYF
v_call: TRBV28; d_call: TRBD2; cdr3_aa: CASSSQLAGRTDTQYF
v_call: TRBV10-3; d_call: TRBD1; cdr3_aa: CAIGTGESYEQYF
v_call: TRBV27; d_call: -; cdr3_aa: CASSNGGTDTQYF